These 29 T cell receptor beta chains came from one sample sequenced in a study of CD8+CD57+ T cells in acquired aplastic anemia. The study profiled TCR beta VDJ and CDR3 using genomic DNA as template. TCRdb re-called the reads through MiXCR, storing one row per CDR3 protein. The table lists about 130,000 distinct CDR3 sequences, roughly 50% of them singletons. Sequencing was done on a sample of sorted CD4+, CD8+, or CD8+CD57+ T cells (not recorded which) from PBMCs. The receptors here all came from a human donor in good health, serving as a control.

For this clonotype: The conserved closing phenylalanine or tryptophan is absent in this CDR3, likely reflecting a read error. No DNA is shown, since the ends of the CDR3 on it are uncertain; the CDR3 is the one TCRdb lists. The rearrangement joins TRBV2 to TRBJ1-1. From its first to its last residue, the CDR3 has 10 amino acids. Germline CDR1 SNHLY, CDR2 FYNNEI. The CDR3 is CASTEYDPSI.

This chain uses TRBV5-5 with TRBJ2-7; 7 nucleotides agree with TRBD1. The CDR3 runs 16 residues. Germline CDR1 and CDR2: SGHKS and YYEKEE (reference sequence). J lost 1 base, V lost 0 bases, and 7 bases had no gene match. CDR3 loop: CASSLDRDRLSYEQYF. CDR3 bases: TGTGCCAGCAGCTTGGATAGGGACAGATTATCCTACGAGCAGTACTTC.

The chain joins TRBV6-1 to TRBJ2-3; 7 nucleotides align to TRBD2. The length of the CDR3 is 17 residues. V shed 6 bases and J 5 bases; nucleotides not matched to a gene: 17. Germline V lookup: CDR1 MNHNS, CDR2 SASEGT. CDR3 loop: CASRGAGRLLGQDTQYF. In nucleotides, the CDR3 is TGTGCCAGCAGGGGAGCGGGGCGACTCCTTGGGCAAGATACGCAGTATTTT.

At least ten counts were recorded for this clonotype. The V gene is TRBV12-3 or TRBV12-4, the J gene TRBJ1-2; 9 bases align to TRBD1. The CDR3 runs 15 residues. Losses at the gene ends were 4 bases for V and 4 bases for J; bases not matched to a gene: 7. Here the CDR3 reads CASSSWDRAPYGYTF. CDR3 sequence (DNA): TGTGCCAGCAGTTCCTGGGACAGGGCTCCCTATGGCTACACCTTC.

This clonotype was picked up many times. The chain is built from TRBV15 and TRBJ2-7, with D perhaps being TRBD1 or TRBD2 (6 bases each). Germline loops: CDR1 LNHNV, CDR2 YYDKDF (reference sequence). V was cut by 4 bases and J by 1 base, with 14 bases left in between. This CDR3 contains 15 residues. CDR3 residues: CATSNEQGGSYEQYF. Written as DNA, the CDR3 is TGTGCCACCAGCAACGAACAGGGAGGTTCCTACGAGCAGTACTTC.

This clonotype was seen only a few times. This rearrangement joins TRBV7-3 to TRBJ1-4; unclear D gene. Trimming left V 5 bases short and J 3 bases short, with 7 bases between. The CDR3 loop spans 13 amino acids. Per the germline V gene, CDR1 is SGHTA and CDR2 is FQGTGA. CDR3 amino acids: CASSRDSNEKLFF. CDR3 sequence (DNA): TGTGCCAGCAGCCGGGATTCTAATGAAAAACTGTTTTTT.

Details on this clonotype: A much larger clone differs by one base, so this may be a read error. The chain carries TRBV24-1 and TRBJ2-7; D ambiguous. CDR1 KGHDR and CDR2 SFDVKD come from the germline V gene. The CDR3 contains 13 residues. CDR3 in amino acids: CASSDGFSYEQYF. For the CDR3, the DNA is TGTGCCAGCAGTGACGGATTCTCCTACGAGCAGTACTTC.

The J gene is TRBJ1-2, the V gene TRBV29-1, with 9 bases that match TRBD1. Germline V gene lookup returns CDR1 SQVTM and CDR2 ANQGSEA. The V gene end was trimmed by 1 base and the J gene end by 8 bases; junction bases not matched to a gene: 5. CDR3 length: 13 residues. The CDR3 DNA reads TGCAGCGTTGAAGGGGGGACAGGGTGGGGCTACACCTTC. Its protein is CSVEGGTGWGYTF.

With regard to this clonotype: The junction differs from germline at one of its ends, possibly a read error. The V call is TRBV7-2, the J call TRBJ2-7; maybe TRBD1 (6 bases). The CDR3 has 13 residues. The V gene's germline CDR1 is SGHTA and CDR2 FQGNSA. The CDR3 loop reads CASGTRGPYVQYF. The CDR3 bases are TGTGCCTCCGGGACACGCGGCCCCTACGTGCAGTACTTC. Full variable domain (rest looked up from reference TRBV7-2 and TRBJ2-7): GAGVSQSPSNKVTEKGKDVELRCDPISGHTALYWYRQSLGQGLEFLIYFQGNSAPDKSGLPSDRFSAERTGGSVSTLTIQRTQQEDSAVYLCASGTRGPYVQYFGPGTRLTVT.

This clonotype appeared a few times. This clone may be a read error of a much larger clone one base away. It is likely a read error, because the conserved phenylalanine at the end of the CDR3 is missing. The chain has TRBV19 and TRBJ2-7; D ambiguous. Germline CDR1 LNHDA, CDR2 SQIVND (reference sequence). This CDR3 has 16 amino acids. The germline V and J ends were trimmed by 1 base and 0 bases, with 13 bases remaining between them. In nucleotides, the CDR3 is TGTGCCAGTAGTATAGTTGCCTCGGGCGGCTCCTACGAGCAGTACCTC. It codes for CASSIVASGGSYEQYL.

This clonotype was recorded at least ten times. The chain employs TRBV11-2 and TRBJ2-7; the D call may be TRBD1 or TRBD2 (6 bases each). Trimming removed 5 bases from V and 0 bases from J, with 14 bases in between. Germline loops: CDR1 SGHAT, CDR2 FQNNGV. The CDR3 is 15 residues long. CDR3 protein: CASSPDRTNSYEQYF. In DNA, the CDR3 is TGTGCCAGCAGCCCCGACAGGACTAACTCCTACGAGCAGTACTTC.

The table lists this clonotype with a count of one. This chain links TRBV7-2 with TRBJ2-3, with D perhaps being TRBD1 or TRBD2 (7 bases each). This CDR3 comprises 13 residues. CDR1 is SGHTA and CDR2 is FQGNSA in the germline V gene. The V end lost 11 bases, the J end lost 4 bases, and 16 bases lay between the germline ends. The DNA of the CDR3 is TGTGCCTGGAGTGCAGGGGGGGCAGATACGCAGTATTTT. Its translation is CAWSAGGADTQYF.

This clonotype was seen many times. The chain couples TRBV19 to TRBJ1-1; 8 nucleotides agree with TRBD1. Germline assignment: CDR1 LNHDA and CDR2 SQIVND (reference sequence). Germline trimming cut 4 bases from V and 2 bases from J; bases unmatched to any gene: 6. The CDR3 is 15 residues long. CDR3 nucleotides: TGTGCCAGTAGTACCCCGGGACAGGCAAACACTGAAGCTTTCTTT. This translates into CASSTPGQANTEAFF.

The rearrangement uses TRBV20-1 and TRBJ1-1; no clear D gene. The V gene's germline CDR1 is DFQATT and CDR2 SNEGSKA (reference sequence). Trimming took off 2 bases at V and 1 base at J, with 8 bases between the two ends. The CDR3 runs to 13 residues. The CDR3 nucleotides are TGCAGTGCTAGAAAGGAGGGGAACACTGAAGCTTTCTTT. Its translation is CSARKEGNTEAFF.

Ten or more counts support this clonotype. The CDR3 coding sequence is TGTGCCAGCAGTTGGCTAGAGCGGGAGACCCAGTACTTC. Protein: CASSWLERETQYF. The genes are TRBV2 and TRBJ2-5; possibly TRBD2 for D (5 bases). CDR3 size: 13 residues. CDR1 and CDR2 (germline): SNHLY, FYNNEI. V was pared by 5 bases and J by 5 bases, with 12 bases between.

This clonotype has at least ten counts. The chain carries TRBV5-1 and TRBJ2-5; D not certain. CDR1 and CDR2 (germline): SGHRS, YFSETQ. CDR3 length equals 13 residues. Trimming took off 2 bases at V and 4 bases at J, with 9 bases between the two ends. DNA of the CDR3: TGCGCCAGCAGCTTAAACTTTAGAGAGACCCAGTACTTC. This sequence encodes CASSLNFRETQYF.

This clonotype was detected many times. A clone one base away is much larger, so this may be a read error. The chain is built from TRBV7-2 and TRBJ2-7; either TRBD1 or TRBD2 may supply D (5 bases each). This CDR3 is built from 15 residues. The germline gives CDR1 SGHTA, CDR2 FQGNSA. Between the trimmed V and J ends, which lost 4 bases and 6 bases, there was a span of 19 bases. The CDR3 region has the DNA TGTGCCAGCAGCTCCCAGGGTTCGGGGTCGGGCGAGCAGTACTTC. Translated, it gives CASSSQGSGSGEQYF. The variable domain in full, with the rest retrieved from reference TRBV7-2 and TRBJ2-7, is GAGVSQSPSNKVTEKGKDVELRCDPISGHTALYWYRQSLGQGLEFLIYFQGNSAPDKSGLPSDRFSAERTGGSVSTLTIQRTQQEDSAVYLCASSSQGSGSGEQYFGPGTRLTVT.

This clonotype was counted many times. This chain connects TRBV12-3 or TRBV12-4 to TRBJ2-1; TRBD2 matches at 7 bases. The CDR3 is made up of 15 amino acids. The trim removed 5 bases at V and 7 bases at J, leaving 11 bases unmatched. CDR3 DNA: TGTGCCAGCAGTCCGAGCGGGGCCCTGGGGAATGAGCAGTTCTTC. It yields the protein CASSPSGALGNEQFF.

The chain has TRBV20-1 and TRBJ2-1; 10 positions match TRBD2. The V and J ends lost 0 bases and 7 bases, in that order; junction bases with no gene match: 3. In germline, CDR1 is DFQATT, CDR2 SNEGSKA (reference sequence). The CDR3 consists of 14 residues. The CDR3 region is CSARELTSGNEQFF. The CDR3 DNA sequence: TGCAGTGCTAGAGAGCTGACTAGCGGGAATGAGCAGTTCTTC.

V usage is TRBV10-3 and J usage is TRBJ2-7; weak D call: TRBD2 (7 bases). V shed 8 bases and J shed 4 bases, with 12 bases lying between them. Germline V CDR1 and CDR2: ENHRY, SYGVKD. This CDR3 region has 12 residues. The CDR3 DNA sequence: TGTGCCATCGGGGGGGCTGAGTACGAGCAGTACTTC. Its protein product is CAIGGAEYEQYF.

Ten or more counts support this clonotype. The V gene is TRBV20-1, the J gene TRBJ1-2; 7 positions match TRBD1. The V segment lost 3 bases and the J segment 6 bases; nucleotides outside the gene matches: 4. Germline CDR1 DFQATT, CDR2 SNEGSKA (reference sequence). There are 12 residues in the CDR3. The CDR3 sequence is CSASAGGDGYTF. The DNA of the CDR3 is TGCAGTGCTAGCGCAGGGGGGGATGGCTACACCTTC.

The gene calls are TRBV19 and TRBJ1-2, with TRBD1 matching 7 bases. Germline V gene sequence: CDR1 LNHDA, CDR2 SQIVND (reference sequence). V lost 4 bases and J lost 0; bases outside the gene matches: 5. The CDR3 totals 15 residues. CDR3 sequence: CASSTYRGANYGYTF. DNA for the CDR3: TGTGCCAGTAGTACCTACAGGGGTGCTAACTATGGCTACACCTTC.

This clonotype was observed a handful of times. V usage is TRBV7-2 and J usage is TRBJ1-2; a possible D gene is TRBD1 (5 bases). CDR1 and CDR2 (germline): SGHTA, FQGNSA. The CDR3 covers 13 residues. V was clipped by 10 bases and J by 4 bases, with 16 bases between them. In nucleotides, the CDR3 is TGTGCCATCGACCGGTGGGGCGGCTATGGCTACACCTTC. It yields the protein CAIDRWGGYGYTF.

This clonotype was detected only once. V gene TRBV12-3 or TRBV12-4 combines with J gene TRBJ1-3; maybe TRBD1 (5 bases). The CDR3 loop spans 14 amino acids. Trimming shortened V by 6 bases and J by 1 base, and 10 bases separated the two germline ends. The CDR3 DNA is TGTGCCAGCAGCTCCAGGGAGTCTGGAAACACCATATATTTT. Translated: CASSSRESGNTIYF.

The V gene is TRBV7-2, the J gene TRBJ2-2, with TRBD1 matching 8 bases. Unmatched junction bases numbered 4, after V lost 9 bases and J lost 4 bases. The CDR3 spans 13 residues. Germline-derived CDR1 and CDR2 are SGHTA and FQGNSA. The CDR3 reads CASRQGSTGELFF. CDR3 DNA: TGTGCCAGTAGACAGGGGAGCACCGGGGAGCTGTTTTTT.

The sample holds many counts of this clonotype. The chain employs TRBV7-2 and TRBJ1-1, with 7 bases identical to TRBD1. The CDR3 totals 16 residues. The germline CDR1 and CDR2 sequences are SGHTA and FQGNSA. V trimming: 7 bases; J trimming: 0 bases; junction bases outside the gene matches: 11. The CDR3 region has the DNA TGTGCCAGCACCAACACAGGGGTGGGGTTGAACACTGAAGCTTTCTTT. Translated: CASTNTGVGLNTEAFF.

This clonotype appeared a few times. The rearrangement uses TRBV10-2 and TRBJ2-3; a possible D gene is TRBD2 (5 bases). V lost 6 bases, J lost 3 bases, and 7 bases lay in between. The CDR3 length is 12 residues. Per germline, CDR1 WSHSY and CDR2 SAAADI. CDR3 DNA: TGCGCCAGCAGGGAGGAGACAGATACGCAGTATTTT. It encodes CASREETDTQYF.

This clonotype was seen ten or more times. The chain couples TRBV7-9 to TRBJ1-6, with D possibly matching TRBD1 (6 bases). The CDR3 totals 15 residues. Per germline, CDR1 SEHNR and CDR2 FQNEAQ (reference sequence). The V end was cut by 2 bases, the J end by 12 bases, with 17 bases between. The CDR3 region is CASSLQDTGRVPLHF. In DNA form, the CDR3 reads TGTGCCAGCAGCTTACAGGACACAGGGCGGGTACCCCTCCACTTT.

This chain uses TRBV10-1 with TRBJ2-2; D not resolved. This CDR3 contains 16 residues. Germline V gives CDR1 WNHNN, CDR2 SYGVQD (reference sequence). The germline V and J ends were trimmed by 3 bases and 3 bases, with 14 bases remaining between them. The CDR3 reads CASSDLPAQYTGELFF. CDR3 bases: TGCGCCAGCAGTGACCTGCCAGCCCAGTACACCGGGGAGCTGTTTTTT.